The 24 T cell receptor beta chains given below trace back to one sample, sequenced in a study of CD8+ T cells in alopecia areata. Treatment: oral pan-JAK inhibitor, 5-10 mg twice daily. Isolated RNA was reverse transcribed into cDNA used as the sequencing template. Assay: immunoSEQ multiplex PCR; the TCRdb copy retains only in-frame clones and omits some. The sample records 150,000 to 250,000 clones, 58% being singletons. Sequenced here: CD4+ T cells sorted from blood, sampled at week 24, from a patient treated with tofacitinib. The origin of the receptors is a human donor with alopecia areata.

The chain combines TRBV7-2 with TRBJ1-6, with D uncertain. Germline CDR1 and CDR2: SGHTA and FQGNSA. This CDR3 spans 12 amino acids. The V end was cut by 3 bases, the J end by 6 bases, with 3 bases between. The CDR3 here is CASSFPNSPLHF. The CDR3 DNA reads as TGTGCCAGCAGCTTTCCTAATTCACCCCTCCACTTT. The variable domain in full, with the rest retrieved from reference TRBV7-2 and TRBJ1-6, is GAGVSQSPSNKVTEKGKDVELRCDPISGHTALYWYRQSLGQGLEFLIYFQGNSAPDKSGLPSDRFSAERTGGSVSTLTIQRTQQEDSAVYLCASSFPNSPLHFGNGTRLTVT.

This clone was detected a few times. CDR3 sequence reads: CASSLTGLYGYTF. The CDR3 nucleotides read TGTGCCAGCAGCTTAACAGGTCTCTATGGCTACACCTTC. The genes are TRBV7-2 and TRBJ1-2; tentatively, D is TRBD1 (5 bases). The CDR3 has 13 residues. The germline CDR1 and CDR2 sequences are SGHTA and FQGNSA. The V end was cut by 2 bases, the J end by 4 bases, with 8 bases between.

The rearrangement uses TRBV6-5 and TRBJ1-2; a possible D gene is TRBD1 (6 bases). The CDR3 is 13 amino acids. The ends were cut back, 6 bases at V and 2 bases at J, with 10 bases in the middle. The germline gives CDR1 MNHEY, CDR2 SVGAGI. CDR3 DNA: TGTGCCAGCAGCTCGGACAGAAACTATGGCTACACCTTC. Translating gives CASSSDRNYGYTF.

The chain couples TRBV28 to TRBJ2-3; TRBD1 or TRBD2 may be the D gene (5 bases each). Germline V gene sequence: CDR1 MDHEN, CDR2 SYDVKM. The CDR3 runs to 15 residues. V was shortened by 7 bases and J by 4 bases, with 18 bases between the two germline ends. CDR3 loop: CASIPPSGGSDTQYF. The CDR3 DNA follows: TGTGCCAGCATACCCCCCAGTGGGGGATCAGATACGCAGTATTTT.

The chain recombines TRBV21-1 with TRBJ2-4; the table's D call of TRBD2 was not tested on the DNA. TRBV21-1 is a pseudogene. The CDR3 is 17 amino acids. CDR3 protein: CASSKEGSGGSKNIQYF. The CDR3 DNA sequence: TGTGCCAGCAGCAAAGAGGGTAGCGGGGGGTCCAAAAACATTCAGTACTTC.

This clone has just a few counts. This chain joins TRBV5-4 and TRBJ2-3, with 7 bases identical to TRBD2. Per the germline V gene, CDR1 is SGHNT and CDR2 is YYREEE (reference sequence). This CDR3 has 15 amino acids. The V segment lost 5 bases and the J segment 3 bases; nucleotides outside the gene matches: 9. CDR3 in DNA: TGTGCCAGCAGGGCCGGGGGGACCTGGACAGATACGCAGTATTTT. Its translation is CASRAGGTWTDTQYF.

This clone was detected only once. At one boundary the junction diverges from the germline segment, which might be a read error. V usage is TRBV4-3 and J usage is TRBJ2-7; 8 bases are a match to TRBD2. The CDR3 contains 15 residues. Germline loops: CDR1 LGHNA, CDR2 YSLEER. The CDR3: CASSRSGGKAYEQCF. The CDR3 DNA reads TGCGCCAGCAGCAGAAGCGGGGGCAAGGCCTACGAGCAGTGCTTC.

This clone was detected once. V gene TRBV29-1 combines with J gene TRBJ2-2; 14 bases agree with TRBD2. V lost 6 bases, J lost 3 bases, and 9 bases stayed unmatched. From germline, CDR1 is SQVTM and CDR2 ANQGSEA. This CDR3 has 17 residues. Here the CDR3 DNA reads TGCAGCGTCGCGGGACTAGCGGGGGCGACTGACACCGGGGAGCTGTTTTTT. It translates to CSVAGLAGATDTGELFF.

The CDR3 DNA sequence: TGTGCCAGCAGCCAAGGTAATCGTGGGGTTGCGGCTTTCTTT. This codes for CASSQGNRGVAAFF. The chain recombines TRBV14 with TRBJ1-1; D ambiguous. The length of the CDR3 is 14 residues. Looked up from germline, CDR1 is SGHDN and CDR2 is FVKESK. V lost 1 base to trimming and J lost 11 bases, with 17 bases between them.

This chain connects TRBV4-3 to TRBJ1-2; perhaps TRBD1 as D (5 bases). V was trimmed by 0 bases and J by 8 bases, leaving 10 bases between them. The CDR3 covers 13 residues. In germline, CDR1 is LGHNA, CDR2 YSLEER. This CDR3 reads CASSQEGGSGYTF. The CDR3 nucleotides are TGCGCCAGCAGCCAAGAGGGGGGGTCGGGCTACACCTTC.

The J gene is TRBJ2-5, the V gene TRBV29-1; weak D call: TRBD1 (6 bases). CDR1 is SQVTM, CDR2 ANQGSEA, per germline. This CDR3 has 14 residues. V was pared by 3 bases and J by 6 bases, with 17 bases between. The CDR3 loop reads CSVEIGPGAKTQYF. CDR3 bases: TGCAGCGTTGAGATAGGGCCAGGGGCGAAGACCCAGTACTTC.

The V call is TRBV29-1, the J call TRBJ2-1; D is unresolved. The V and J ends lost 3 bases and 2 bases respectively, with 5 bases between them. The CDR3 sequence is 12 residues long. The germline gives CDR1 SQVTM, CDR2 ANQGSEA. CDR3 nucleotide sequence: TGCAGCGTTGATGGGGCCTACAATGAGCAGTTCTTC. Its protein product is CSVDGAYNEQFF.

The chain has TRBV5-1 and TRBJ2-5; 7 positions agree with TRBD1. CDR1 is SGHRS and CDR2 is YFSETQ in the germline V gene. V shed 3 bases and J 4 bases; nucleotides not matched to a gene: 9. The CDR3 is 15 amino acids. CDR3 nucleotide sequence: TGCGCCAGCAGCTCCGGGACAGCGGATGGAGAGACCCAGTACTTC. This translates into CASSSGTADGETQYF.

J is TRBJ1-1 and V is TRBV7-3; no firm D call. V was pared by 6 bases and J by 5 bases, with 13 bases between. This CDR3 comprises 13 residues. The V gene's germline CDR1 is SGHTA and CDR2 FQGTGA. The CDR3 loop reads CASRDAGSTEAFF. The CDR3, as DNA: TGTGCCAGCAGAGACGCGGGGAGTACTGAAGCTTTCTTT.

This chain connects TRBV10-3 to TRBJ2-2, with 11 bases that match TRBD2. V shed 10 bases and J 4 bases; nucleotides not matched to a gene: 8. CDR3 size: 15 residues. CDR1 and CDR2 from the germline V gene are ENHRY and SYGVKD. Here the CDR3 DNA reads TGTGCCACTGGGACTAGCGGAGCTGGCACCGGGGAGCTGTTTTTT. Encoded protein: CATGTSGAGTGELFF.

This sequence joins TRBV6-1 and TRBJ1-4; 7 bases fit TRBD1. The CDR3 consists of 14 residues. Losses at the gene ends were 4 bases for V and 8 bases for J; bases not matched to a gene: 7. Germline V gene lookup returns CDR1 MNHNS and CDR2 SASEGT. CDR3 region: CASSGYRGGEKLFF. The CDR3 DNA reads TGTGCCAGCAGTGGTTACAGGGGAGGCGAAAAACTGTTTTTT.

The V call is TRBV7-8, the J call TRBJ1-6; maybe TRBD1 (5 bases). V lost 5 bases and J 3 bases, leaving 8 bases between the germline ends. The CDR3 length is 14 residues. Germline V gene lookup returns CDR1 SGHVS and CDR2 FQNEAQ. CDR3 nucleotide sequence: TGTGCCAGCAGCACACAGGTCTATAATTCACCCCTCCACTTT. Translation gives CASSTQVYNSPLHF.

The CDR3 sequence: CASSFEVTGELFF. DNA for the CDR3: TGCGCCAGCAGCTTCGAGGTCACCGGGGAGCTGTTTTTT. The chain links TRBV5-1 to TRBJ2-2; D gene uncertain. The CDR3 runs to 13 residues. Trimming cost V 2 bases and J 4 bases, with 6 bases left between them. Per the germline V gene, CDR1 is SGHRS and CDR2 is YFSETQ.

The CDR3 loop reads CAARGPGREQYF. CDR3 bases: TGTGCCGCGAGGGGGCCCGGGAGAGAGCAGTACTTC. The chain is built from TRBV30 and TRBJ2-7; a possible D gene is TRBD1 (7 bases). This CDR3 has 12 residues. Trimming cost V 8 bases and J 7 bases, with 18 bases left between them. Germline CDR1 GTSNPN, CDR2 SVGIG (reference sequence).

This clone appeared a single time. The rearrangement links TRBV29-1 to TRBJ2-5, with D possibly being TRBD1 (6 bases). The CDR3 length is 12 residues. Germline-derived CDR1 and CDR2 are SQVTM and ANQGSEA. Trimming took 7 bases from V and 0 from J, leaving 9 bases between them. CDR3 amino acids: CSARGNQETQYF. CDR3 in DNA: TGCAGCGCTAGGGGGAACCAAGAGACCCAGTACTTC.

This clone was seen more than once but under ten times. The rearrangement uses TRBV4-1 and TRBJ1-5, with D hard to call. In germline, CDR1 is MGHRA, CDR2 YSYEKL. The V end lost 0 bases, the J end lost 3 bases, and 6 bases lay between the germline ends. There are 14 residues in the CDR3. The CDR3 here is CASSQELFNQPQHF. The CDR3 DNA reads as TGCGCCAGCAGCCAAGAACTCTTCAATCAGCCCCAGCATTTT.

This clone has more than one count but fewer than ten. The chain links TRBV5-6 to TRBJ1-5, with 12 bases matching TRBD1. Germline trimming cut 0 bases from V and 9 bases from J; bases unmatched to any gene: 7. The CDR3 is 16 residues long. The germline gives CDR1 SGHDT, CDR2 YYEEEE. The CDR3: CASSLGMGTGGGPQHF. CDR3 DNA sequence: TGTGCCAGCAGCTTGGGAATGGGGACAGGGGGCGGGCCCCAGCATTTT.

This clone has a single count. V and J are TRBV4-2 and TRBJ2-7; 7 nucleotides line up with TRBD1. Germline CDR1 and CDR2: LGHNA and YNFKEQ. The CDR3 totals 17 residues. Losses at the gene ends were 4 bases for V and 3 bases for J; bases not matched to a gene: 15. The CDR3 spells CASSRSSVLAGGYEQYF. In DNA, the CDR3 is TGTGCCAGCAGCCGTTCGTCCGTATTGGCAGGGGGCTACGAGCAGTACTTC.

V is TRBV4-3 and J is TRBJ2-4, with no clear D. Trimming shortened V by 0 bases and J by 0 bases, and 9 bases separated the two germline ends. Germline V CDR1 and CDR2: LGHNA, YSLEER. The CDR3 is 16 residues long. Written as DNA, the CDR3 is TGCGCCAGCAGCCAAGATCCCGCACTAGCCAAAAACATTCAGTACTTC. Amino acids: CASSQDPALAKNIQYF.